The source of this T cell receptor beta chain is a study of human T cells and chemical hapten exposure. The study used a library that attached unique molecular identifiers to individual cDNA molecules. TCRdb itself ran the RACE reads through MiXCR, one entry per CDR3 protein. The table lists about 52,000 distinct CDR3 sequences, approximately 9.9% of them singletons. The time point: patch test 1, 2 weeks after DPC sensitization. Treatment noted: therapeutic diphenylcyclopropenone sensitization with weekly scalp DPC. Unfractionated whole blood yielded the extracted total RNA. V was trimmed by 6 bases and J by 3 bases, leaving 10 bases between them. The length of the CDR3 is 13 residues. In this sample, this clonotype turned up many times.

This clonotype was sampled from a woman in her thirties or forties with alopecia areata. Some clones in this sample may be carry-over from other donors' samples. Sample: whole blood, taken in connection with sensitization to the hapten diphenylcyclopropenone (DPC). This chain joins TRBV12-3 or TRBV12-4 and TRBJ2-3; the D gene is possibly TRBD2 (5 bases). In DNA, the CDR3 is TGTGCCAGCAGCCAGTGGGAGACAGATACGCAGTATTTT. This gives the protein CASSQWETDTQYF.